This T cell receptor beta chain was found in a study of technical replicates of blood from a few donors. The data were produced by immunoSEQ multiplex PCR, yet TCRdb's version contains in-frame clones alone and is incomplete. The table has about 80,000 clones, roughly 90% seen once; the top ten hold roughly 0.4%. Germline V lookup: CDR1 MGHRA, CDR2 YSYEKL. The CDR3 runs to 15 residues. The V gene end was trimmed by 0 bases and the J gene end by 2 bases; junction bases not matched to a gene: 2. This receptor was obtained from a human donor in good health. This chain connects TRBV4-1 to TRBJ2-7; 9 nucleotides match TRBD1. The source material was T cells isolated from PBMCs. The CDR3 protein is CASSQENRGPYEQYF. For the CDR3, the DNA is TGCGCCAGCAGCCAAGAAAACAGGGGGCCCTACGAGCAGTACTTC.